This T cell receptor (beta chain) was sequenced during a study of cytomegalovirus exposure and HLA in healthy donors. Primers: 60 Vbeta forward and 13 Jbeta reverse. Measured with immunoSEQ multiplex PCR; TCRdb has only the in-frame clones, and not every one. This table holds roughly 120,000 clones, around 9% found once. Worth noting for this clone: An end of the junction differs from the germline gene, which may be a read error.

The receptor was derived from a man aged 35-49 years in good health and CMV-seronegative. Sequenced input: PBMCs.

DNA for the CDR3: TGTGCCAGCAGTGGCATCCCGGGGGACGTTAGCACAGATGCGCAGTATTTT. Its translation is CASSGIPGDVSTDAQYF. The chain has TRBV2 and TRBJ2-3, with D maybe TRBD2 (6 bases). Germline V gene data show CDR1 as SNHLY and CDR2 as FYNNEI. This CDR3 contains 17 residues.